A single sample is the source of the 21 T cell receptor beta chains below, sequenced in a study of blood T cells in healthy people across ages. Alongside a J-beta primer mix, a sample-barcoded 5' primer served in a second PCR lasting about 7 to 12 cycles. TCRdb re-called the 5' RACE reads through MiXCR, storing one row per CDR3 protein. The profile shows hundreds of thousands of distinct CDR3 sequences, approximately 39% of them singletons. The sequenced sample consisted of blood. The receptors come from a woman in her sixties or seventies in good health.

This clonotype was seen only a few times. Here the CDR3 reads CASSLGTSAQETQYF. In DNA, the CDR3 is TGCGCCAGCAGCTTGGGGACATCCGCTCAAGAGACCCAGTACTTC. The chain combines TRBV5-1 with TRBJ2-5; the D gene is possibly TRBD1 (5 bases). The CDR3 totals 15 residues. V shed 0 bases and J shed 2 bases, with 11 bases lying between them. CDR1 and CDR2 from the germline V gene are SGHRS and YFSETQ.

The V gene is TRBV20-1, the J gene TRBJ2-3; D perhaps matches TRBD1 (5 bases). CDR1 and CDR2 from the germline V gene are DFQATT and SNEGSKA (reference sequence). V was pared by 6 bases and J by 1 base, with 11 bases between. CDR3 length: 13 amino acids. This chain's CDR3 is CSATDSRTDTQYF. The CDR3 DNA sequence: TGCAGTGCCACAGACAGTCGCACAGATACGCAGTATTTT.

The chain recombines TRBV7-8 with TRBJ2-3, with TRBD2 matching over 9 bases. CDR3 size: 18 residues. Per germline, CDR1 SGHVS and CDR2 FQNEAQ. V gave up 3 bases and J gave up 0 bases; unmatched junction bases: 10. CDR3 residues: CASSFGTSTGASTDTQYF. The CDR3 DNA follows: TGTGCCAGCAGCTTCGGGACTAGCACGGGAGCTAGCACAGATACGCAGTATTTT.

This clonotype was recorded a few times. The genes are TRBV7-9 and TRBJ1-1; 9 bases agree with TRBD1. V gave up 4 bases and J gave up 5 bases; unmatched junction bases: 8. This CDR3 is 15 amino acids long. Germline V gene lookup returns CDR1 SEHNR and CDR2 FQNEAQ (reference sequence). DNA for the CDR3: TGTGCCAGCAGCTCCCGGAGGACAGGGGTTACTGAAGCTTTCTTT. Amino acid sequence: CASSSRRTGVTEAFF.

The chain carries TRBV5-5 and TRBJ2-3; 10 nucleotides match TRBD2. Trimming cost V 1 base and J 3 bases; bases outside gene matches: 5. The CDR3 is 16 amino acids. The V gene's germline CDR1 is SGHKS and CDR2 YYEKEE (reference sequence). CDR3 loop: CASSLLSGGLTDTQYF. The CDR3 DNA reads TGTGCCAGCAGCTTGCTTAGCGGGGGGCTAACAGATACGCAGTATTTT.

This clonotype was found a few times. This chain joins TRBV25-1 and TRBJ1-2, with D unresolved. Germline-derived CDR1 and CDR2 are MGHDK and SYGVNS. This CDR3 is 13 amino acids long. Trimming took off 8 bases at V and 0 bases at J, with 10 bases between the two ends. The CDR3 region has the DNA TGTGCCAGCCGCCCTCGTGCTAACTATGGCTACACCTTC. This encodes CASRPRANYGYTF.

This clonotype was detected only a few times. The chain links TRBV3-1 to TRBJ2-1; D not resolved. Germline V gene sequence: CDR1 LGHDT, CDR2 YNNKEL (reference sequence). The ends were cut back, 4 bases at V and 1 base at J, with 8 bases in the middle. CDR3 length: 14 residues. The CDR3 spells CASSPRSSYNEQFF. CDR3 coding DNA: TGTGCCAGCAGCCCTAGATCATCCTACAATGAGCAGTTCTTC.

The rearrangement uses TRBV7-2 and TRBJ2-3, with D possibly TRBD2 on 6 matching bases. V was trimmed by 6 bases and J by 2 bases, leaving 15 bases between them. The CDR3 is made up of 15 amino acids. From germline, CDR1 is SGHTA and CDR2 FQGNSA. CDR3 nucleotide sequence: TGTGCCAGCAGGCCTGAAGCGGGTATCACAGATACGCAGTATTTT. This codes for CASRPEAGITDTQYF.

This clonotype occurred a few times. In DNA, the CDR3 is TGTGCCAGCAGTTGGACTAGCGGGGGGGCTGACGAGCAGTACTTC. Translating it yields CASSWTSGGADEQYF. The chain combines TRBV12-3 or TRBV12-4 with TRBJ2-7; 15 nucleotides agree with TRBD2. V shed 4 bases, J shed 5 bases, and the junction held 3 bases outside the gene matches. The CDR3 has 15 amino acids.

This clonotype was seen a single time. J is TRBJ1-1 and V is TRBV27, with D perhaps matching TRBD1 (5 bases). The germline V gene encodes CDR1 MNHEY and CDR2 SMNVEV (reference sequence). The CDR3 totals 13 residues. V dropped 2 bases and J dropped 9 bases, with 13 bases sitting between them. CDR3 bases: TGTGCCAGCAGTTTACGGGACCTCCGACAAGCTTTCTTT. This gives the protein CASSLRDLRQAFF.

This clonotype was picked up a small number of times. The rearrangement uses TRBV4-2 and TRBJ2-3, with D perhaps given as TRBD1 or TRBD2 (5 bases each). Germline V gives CDR1 LGHNA, CDR2 YNFKEQ. Trimming pared 4 bases from V and 2 bases from J, leaving 13 bases between. The CDR3 totals 15 residues. The CDR3 sequence is CASSPRRGTTDTQYF. CDR3 DNA: TGTGCCAGCAGCCCCCGGAGAGGGACCACAGATACGCAGTATTTT.

V gene TRBV10-3 combines with J gene TRBJ2-1; D uncertain. The germline V gene has CDR1 ENHRY and CDR2 SYGVKD. The V and J ends lost 3 bases and 13 bases respectively, with 10 bases between them. The CDR3 length is 11 residues. The CDR3 loop reads CAISDPETQFF. The CDR3 coding sequence is TGTGCCATCAGTGACCCAGAGACCCAGTTCTTC.

V and J are TRBV10-3 and TRBJ2-1; D is undetermined. Germline V gives CDR1 ENHRY, CDR2 SYGVKD. CDR3 length: 15 residues. Trimming cost V 8 bases and J 0 bases, with 14 bases left between them. For the CDR3, the DNA is TGTGCCATCCAAGTGGCGGAAAGCTCCTACAATGAGCAGTTCTTC. It is translated as CAIQVAESSYNEQFF.

This clonotype has more than one count but fewer than ten. The rearrangement joins TRBV20-1 to TRBJ1-1; D may be TRBD1 (5 bases). This CDR3 is built from 15 residues. Germline CDR1 reads DFQATT; CDR2 reads SNEGSKA (reference sequence). V gave up 4 bases and J gave up 0 bases, with 15 bases separating them. CDR3 sequence: CSATDIRQLNTEAFF. The CDR3 region has the DNA TGCAGTGCTACAGACATACGACAGCTGAACACTGAAGCTTTCTTT.

The rearrangement uses TRBV6-6 and TRBJ1-1, with a possible D match to TRBD1 (6 bases). V lost 6 bases and J 1 base, leaving 12 bases between the germline ends. The CDR3 has 14 amino acids. Germline V gene data show CDR1 as MNHNY and CDR2 as SVGAGI (reference sequence). Written as DNA, the CDR3 is TGTGCCAGCAGGGGGGACATCCAGAACACTGAAGCTTTCTTT. Its protein is CASRGDIQNTEAFF.

This clonotype showed up just a few times. The chain joins TRBV29-1 to TRBJ1-2, with TRBD1 matching over 7 bases. V was pared by 7 bases and J by 0 bases, with 8 bases of the junction left unmatched. Germline values: CDR1 SQVTM, CDR2 ANQGSEA. There are 14 residues in the CDR3. The CDR3 DNA is TGCAGCGCCCAAGCACAGGGGACTAACTATGGCTACACCTTC. This gives the protein CSAQAQGTNYGYTF.

The genes are TRBV6-1 and TRBJ2-3; 9 nucleotides align to TRBD1. CDR3 length equals 16 residues. The trim removed 2 bases at V and 2 bases at J, leaving 5 bases unmatched. CDR1 and CDR2 (germline): MNHNS, SASEGT. The CDR3 sequence is CASSEPGQGLTDTQYF. CDR3 nucleotide sequence: TGTGCCAGCAGTGAACCGGGACAGGGACTCACAGATACGCAGTATTTT.

This chain's CDR3 is CSARNGGSQPQHF. The CDR3 DNA reads as TGCAGTGCTAGGAACGGGGGGAGTCAGCCCCAGCATTTT. The rearrangement joins TRBV20-1 to TRBJ1-5; perhaps TRBD1 as D (5 bases). Germline V lookup: CDR1 DFQATT, CDR2 SNEGSKA (reference sequence). With 3 bases removed from V and 6 bases from J, the gap between germline ends came to 12 bases. The CDR3 loop spans 13 amino acids.

Only a few counts were recorded for this clonotype. The chain links TRBV6-2 or TRBV6-3 to TRBJ1-1; D is unresolved. V was clipped by 4 bases and J by 1 base, with 4 bases between them. This CDR3 spans 12 amino acids. The germline CDR1 and CDR2 sequences are MNHEY and SVGEGT. CDR3 in DNA: TGTGCCAGCAGTTCGGCGAACACTGAAGCTTTCTTT. It translates to CASSSANTEAFF.

The gene calls are TRBV2 and TRBJ2-4; D gene uncertain. The CDR3 is made up of 15 amino acids. Germline CDR1 and CDR2: SNHLY and FYNNEI. Trimming cost V 2 bases and J 0 bases, with 8 bases left between them. The CDR3 spells CASSERVLAKNIQYF. The CDR3 DNA reads as TGTGCCAGCAGTGAAAGAGTTTTAGCCAAAAACATTCAGTACTTC.

To note about this clonotype: A junction boundary mismatches the germline segment, possibly from a read error. This chain uses TRBV4-1 with TRBJ1-2; 8 nucleotides align to TRBD1. The CDR3 covers 16 residues. The germline CDR1 and CDR2 sequences are MGHRA and YSYEKL. The CDR3 DNA follows: TGCGCCAGCAGCCAGGGACTCCGGGACAGGCTCTATGGCCACACCTTC. Amino acid sequence: CASSQGLRDRLYGHTF.